This T cell receptor (beta chain) was found in a study of HIV-infected patients and healthy controls. By sample fraction, this clonotype is medium-sized. Roughly three months, about 14 weeks, into antiretroviral therapy, follow-up blood was collected. The repertoire came from unfractionated whole blood and reflected all unsorted peripheral T cells. 500 ng RNA was reverse transcribed with alpha and beta constant-region primers. Using multiplexing indices, alpha and beta chain libraries were generated apart by chain-specific third strand synthesis. MiXCR, applied by TCRdb to the 5' RACE reads, yields one record per CDR3 protein. Counted here are several thousand distinct CDR3 sequences, less than 9% occurring once; the ten biggest clones make up about 17%. Germline trimming cut 11 bases from V and 8 bases from J; bases unmatched to any gene: 17. CDR1 and CDR2 from the germline V gene are SGHVS and FQNEAQ. The CDR3 spans 15 residues.

The source material was blood, sampled during antiretroviral therapy. The chain employs TRBV7-8 and TRBJ2-1; TRBD2 agrees at 8 bases. The clonotype comes from an adult with HIV infection. The CDR3 sequence: CASTEPAGVVHEQFF. CDR3 DNA sequence: TGTGCCTCAACCGAACCAGCGGGAGTAGTACATGAGCAGTTCTTC.